Described below is a single T cell receptor (beta chain) sequence and its context. This record comes from a study of blood T cell repertoires in COVID-19. On the study more broadly: The origin of the acute and convalescent COVID-19 samples was the United States, Italy and Spain. T cells, B-cell-depleted T cells, or PBMCs provided the cDNA or gDNA that served as material.

Study processing details: How many nucleated cells were present was estimated from reference gene primer amplification. Assay: immunoSEQ multiplex PCR; the TCRdb copy retains only in-frame clones and omits some. Clonal size and the V and J genes are those of that table, whereas D and trimming came from the DNA. The profile shows roughly 68,000 clones, 88% of them singletons. Per the germline V gene, CDR1 is SGHAT and CDR2 is FQNNGV. Trimming took 7 bases from V and 4 from J; bases not matched to a gene: 16. The CDR3 loop spans 17 amino acids. The receptor was isolated from a man aged 45-60 years with acute or convalescent COVID-19. The V call is TRBV11-2, the J call TRBJ2-7; 10 bases match TRBD2. Sequences were obtained from peripheral blood. The CDR3 region is CASTPRTSGGASYEQYF. CDR3 sequence (DNA): TGTGCCAGCACCCCCAGAACAAGCGGGGGGGCCTCGTACGAGCAGTACTTC.